A selection of T cell receptor beta chains follows, all from one sample in a study of cytomegalovirus exposure and HLA in healthy donors. The method was immunoSEQ multiplex PCR; TCRdb's version includes in-frame clones alone and lacks a portion of them. The table records 150,000 or so clones, approximately 79% of them present only once. The sequencing input was PBMCs. The receptors were gathered from a male donor in good health and CMV-seronegative. CDR3s include the opening cysteine and the closing phenylalanine or tryptophan. D genes are given only for firm matches. Clone size is given for some rows only: seen once, a few or many times, or a class if the clone is expanded.

CDR3 protein: CASSFLLAGGPGGEQFF
CDR3 DNA: TGCGCCAGCAGTTTCCTCCTAGCGGGAGGGCCCGGGGGTGAGCAGTTCTTC
D gene: TRBD2
clone size: -
V gene: TRBV5-1
J gene: TRBJ2-1

CDR3 protein: CASSLGGRGEGYTF
CDR3 DNA: TGTGCCAGCAGCTTAGGAGGGAGGGGCGAAGGCTACACCTTC
D gene: -
clone size: -
V gene: TRBV7-6
J gene: TRBJ1-2

CDR3 protein: CASSPQGRGTHNEQFF
CDR3 DNA: TGTGCCAGTAGTCCCCAGGGGCGGGGGACCCACAATGAGCAGTTCTTC
D gene: -
clone size: -
V gene: TRBV19
J gene: TRBJ2-1

CDR3 protein: CASSPIAQGTGYTF
CDR3 DNA: TGTGCCAGCAGCCCGATCGCACAGGGGACCGGCTACACCTTC
D gene: TRBD1
clone size: -
V gene: TRBV5-6
J gene: TRBJ1-2

CDR3 protein: CATSNRVNTEAFF
CDR3 DNA: TGTGCCACCTCAAACAGGGTTAACACTGAAGCTTTCTTT
D gene: -
clone size: -
V gene: TRBV27
J gene: TRBJ1-1

CDR3 protein: CASSRGQGAGNTIYF
CDR3 DNA: TGTGCCAGCAGCCGGGGACAGGGGGCGGGAAACACCATATATTTT
D gene: TRBD1
clone size: few
V gene: TRBV7-9
J gene: TRBJ1-3

CDR3 protein: CASSLVQGSYGYTF
CDR3 DNA: TGTGCCAGCAGCTTGGTACAGGGGTCCTATGGCTACACCTTC
D gene: TRBD1
clone size: once
V gene: TRBV5-6
J gene: TRBJ1-2

CDR3 protein: CASSEDSRGAGETQYF
CDR3 DNA: TGTGCCAGCAGTGAAGATTCGCGGGGGGCGGGAGAGACCCAGTACTTC
D gene: TRBD2
clone size: -
V gene: TRBV6-1
J gene: TRBJ2-5

CDR3 protein: CAWSVGRASYNEQFF
CDR3 DNA: TGTGCCTGGAGTGTAGGCAGGGCCTCCTACAATGAGCAGTTCTTC
D gene: -
clone size: -
V gene: TRBV30
J gene: TRBJ2-1

CDR3 protein: CASRERGTPEAGELFF
CDR3 DNA: TGTGCCAGCAGGGAAAGAGGGACTCCCGAAGCGGGGGAGCTGTTTTTT
D gene: -
clone size: -
V gene: TRBV6-8
J gene: TRBJ2-2

CDR3 protein: CASIRPGLAINEQFF
CDR3 DNA: TGTGCCAGCATCCGACCGGGACTAGCGATCAATGAGCAGTTCTTC
D gene: TRBD2
clone size: -
V gene: TRBV7-9
J gene: TRBJ2-1

CDR3 protein: CASSLASGQDQPQHF
CDR3 DNA: TGCGCCAGCAGCTTGGCCTCGGGACAGGATCAGCCCCAGCATTTT
D gene: TRBD1
clone size: -
V gene: TRBV5-1
J gene: TRBJ1-5

CDR3 protein: CASARQGAGANVLTF
CDR3 DNA: TGTGCCAGCGCCCGACAGGGGGCTGGGGCCAACGTCCTGACTTTC
D gene: TRBD1
clone size: once
V gene: TRBV27
J gene: TRBJ2-6

CDR3 protein: CAWRAGGFLNEQYF
CDR3 DNA: TGTGCCTGGAGGGCTGGAGGGTTTCTGAACGAGCAGTACTTC
D gene: -
clone size: -
V gene: TRBV30
J gene: TRBJ2-7

CDR3 protein: CASSPYPGQGDRLNQPQHF
CDR3 DNA: TGTGCCAGCTCACCCTACCCGGGACAGGGTGATCGGCTCAATCAGCCCCAGCATTTT
D gene: TRBD1
clone size: -
V gene: TRBV18
J gene: TRBJ1-5

CDR3 protein: CASSVGVAGIRETQYF
CDR3 DNA: TGTGCCAGCAGCGTAGGCGTAGCGGGGATCCGAGAGACCCAGTACTTC
D gene: TRBD2
clone size: -
V gene: TRBV9
J gene: TRBJ2-5

CDR3 protein: CASSPGLAGGPKTQYF
CDR3 DNA: TGTGCCAGCAGCCCGGGACTAGCGGGGGGGCCTAAGACCCAGTACTTC
D gene: TRBD2
clone size: -
V gene: TRBV11-2
J gene: TRBJ2-5

CDR3 protein: CASSKYDRTHGELFF
CDR3 DNA: TGTGCCAGCAGCAAATACGACAGGACCCACGGGGAGCTGTTTTTT
D gene: -
clone size: -
V gene: TRBV21-1
J gene: TRBJ2-2

CDR3 protein: CASSQVVGRWDSPLHF
CDR3 DNA: TGCGCCAGCAGCCAAGTAGTAGGGAGGTGGGATTCACCCCTCCACTTT
D gene: -
clone size: -
V gene: TRBV4-1
J gene: TRBJ1-6

CDR3 protein: CASRRTSGGNRQPDTQYF
CDR3 DNA: TGTGCCAGCAGACGGACTAGCGGGGGAAATCGCCAACCAGATACGCAGTATTTT
D gene: TRBD2
clone size: -
V gene: TRBV5-4
J gene: TRBJ2-3

CDR3 protein: CASSHMTGTDEKLFF
CDR3 DNA: TGCGCCAGCAGCCATATGACAGGGACGGATGAAAAACTGTTTTTT
D gene: TRBD1
clone size: -
V gene: TRBV4-1
J gene: TRBJ1-4

CDR3 protein: CANSGGLTQINNEQFF
CDR3 DNA: TGTGCCAACTCAGGAGGGCTCACCCAGATAAACAATGAGCAGTTCTTC
D gene: -
clone size: -
V gene: TRBV2
J gene: TRBJ2-1

CDR3 protein: CASSYDWSIEQYF
CDR3 DNA: TGTGCCAGCAGTTACGACTGGTCAATCGAGCAGTACTTC
D gene: -
clone size: once
V gene: TRBV6-5
J gene: TRBJ2-7

CDR3 protein: CASRPSGGPDYNEQFF
CDR3 DNA: TGTGCCAGCAGACCGAGCGGGGGACCAGACTACAATGAGCAGTTCTTC
D gene: TRBD2
clone size: -
V gene: TRBV5-4
J gene: TRBJ2-1

CDR3 protein: CASSQDHEQGRTQYF
CDR3 DNA: TGCGCCAGCAGCCAAGATCATGAACAGGGGAGAACGCAGTATTTT
D gene: TRBD1
clone size: once
V gene: TRBV4-3
J gene: TRBJ2-3

CDR3 protein: CASSYEGATNEKLFF
CDR3 DNA: TGTGCCAGCAGTTACGAGGGGGCAACTAATGAAAAACTGTTTTTT
D gene: -
clone size: -
V gene: TRBV6-6
J gene: TRBJ1-4

CDR3 protein: CASSQGPRTVKAFF
CDR3 DNA: TGCGCCAGCAGCCAAGGGCCACGGACAGTGAAAGCTTTCTTT
D gene: -
clone size: -
V gene: TRBV4-1
J gene: TRBJ1-1